One and the same sample provided the 18 T cell receptor beta chains below, sequenced in a study of T and B cells in COVID-19 patients (dated by TCRdb to 2019 to 2021). TCRdb shows the sequencer as Illumina MiSeq. Multiplex PCR with BIOMED2 TRB-A/B primer pools was used to amplify the TRB rearrangements. TCRdb reprocessing: public reads trimmed at Q25 with fastp, clones called with MiXCR, in-frame beta chains kept. Merged by CDR3 protein, the rows form single entries marked with the most common genes and DNA. For this sample there are more than 3,500 distinct CDR3 sequences; less than 25% appear just once. The ten largest clonotypes hold approximately 28% of the sample. TRB repertoires were amplified using roughly 240-550 ng of genomic DNA isolated from blood. Sequenced: blood. These receptors originate from a human donor with active COVID-19.

Concerning this clonotype itself: This may arise from a read error, as a much more abundant clone is one base away. The chain has TRBV6-5 and TRBJ1-3; D call uncertain. The germline CDR1 and CDR2 sequences are MNHEY and SVGAGI. V lost 5 bases, J lost 2 bases, and 10 bases lay in between. CDR3 length: 14 amino acids. CDR3 coding DNA: TGTGCCAGCAGTGAGCCGATGACTGGAAACACCATATATTTT. Encoded protein: CASSEPMTGNTIYF.

This sequence joins TRBV6-4 and TRBJ2-7; 8 nucleotides line up with TRBD1. CDR1 and CDR2 from the germline V gene are MRHNA and SNTAGT. Losses at the gene ends were 5 bases for V and 2 bases for J; bases not matched to a gene: 8. This CDR3 has 15 amino acids. The CDR3 reads CASSTGQGSAYEQYF. In nucleotides, the CDR3 is TGTGCCAGCAGTACCGGACAGGGTTCGGCCTACGAGCAGTACTTC.

V and J are TRBV11-2 and TRBJ2-7; TRBD1 matches at 10 bases. V was clipped by 2 bases and J by 5 bases; unmatched bases: 6. Germline assignment: CDR1 SGHAT and CDR2 FQNNGV. CDR3 size: 15 residues. CDR3 DNA: TGTGCCAGCAGCTTATGGACAGGGGGTATGGACGAGCAGTACTTC. Translated: CASSLWTGGMDEQYF.

This clonotype was counted at least ten times. The genes are TRBV12-3 or TRBV12-4 and TRBJ1-2, with 9 nucleotides matching TRBD1. CDR3 size: 14 residues. With 0 bases clipped from V and 8 bases from J, the junction kept 4 bases outside the gene matches. Written as DNA, the CDR3 is TGTGCCAGCAGTTTAGCGCTTGGGACAGGGGGCTACACCTTC. Translation: CASSLALGTGGYTF.

This clonotype rates as medium-sized. The chain has TRBV19 and TRBJ1-6; the D is unclear. The V end was cut by 5 bases, the J end by 8 bases, with 10 bases between. The germline CDR1 and CDR2 sequences are LNHDA and SQIVND (reference sequence). The CDR3 is made up of 13 amino acids. The CDR3 sequence is CASSGADYSPLHF. CDR3 nucleotide sequence: TGTGCCAGTAGTGGCGCAGATTATTCACCCCTCCACTTT.

This clonotype occurred many times. V and J are TRBV14 and TRBJ2-6; TRBD1 or TRBD2 may be the D gene (5 bases each). The CDR3 length is 16 residues. Trimming removed 8 bases at V and 0 bases at J, with 14 bases between. The germline CDR1 and CDR2 sequences are SGHDN and FVKESK. For the CDR3, the DNA is TGTGCCAGCGGTCCGGTGGGGGTCTCTGGGGCCAACGTCCTGACTTTC. This encodes CASGPVGVSGANVLTF.

This clonotype is categorized as medium-sized. V gene TRBV12-3 or TRBV12-4 combines with J gene TRBJ1-2; D not resolved. V lost 2 bases and J lost 3, with 13 bases in between. The CDR3 sequence is 15 residues long. The CDR3 region has the DNA TGTGCCAGCAGTTTACGCCTGAGGGTCCACTATGGCTACACCTTC. Translated: CASSLRLRVHYGYTF.

The gene calls are TRBV7-9 and TRBJ1-6; D call uncertain. CDR1 and CDR2 from the germline V gene are SEHNR and FQNEAQ (reference sequence). The CDR3 loop spans 15 amino acids. V shed 1 base and J shed 10 bases, with 14 bases lying between them. The CDR3 DNA reads as TGTGCCAGCAGCTTAGGATCCGGCCCCACCTCACCCCTCCACTTT. The encoded protein is CASSLGSGPTSPLHF.

This clonotype was seen only a few times. The V call is TRBV20-1, the J call TRBJ2-3, with 9 nucleotides matching TRBD2. Germline V gene lookup returns CDR1 DFQATT and CDR2 SNEGSKA (reference sequence). The CDR3 has 15 amino acids. The V segment lost 1 base and the J segment 4 bases; nucleotides outside the gene matches: 6. CDR3 residues: CSARVGGGESDTQYF. DNA of the CDR3: TGCAGTGCTAGAGTCGGCGGGGGGGAGTCAGATACGCAGTATTTT.

V gene TRBV20-1 combines with J gene TRBJ1-1, with D possibly TRBD1 on 5 matching bases. Per the germline V gene, CDR1 is DFQATT and CDR2 is SNEGSKA (reference sequence). Trimming left V 1 base short and J 0 bases short, with 15 bases between. The CDR3 is 16 amino acids. The DNA for the CDR3 is TGCAGTGCTAGAGTTCGGGGGAGCTTCCTGAACACTGAAGCTTTCTTT. Protein product: CSARVRGSFLNTEAFF.

This clonotype came up a few times. The chain carries TRBV21-1 and TRBJ1-4. TRBV21-1 is shown as a pseudogene. This CDR3 is 15 amino acids long. The CDR3: CASSSRRQRGEKLFF. Here the CDR3 DNA reads TGTGCCAGCAGCTCTCGCCGGCAGCGGGGTGAAAAACTGTTTTTT.

This clonotype ranks as medium-sized. The chain has TRBV5-6 and TRBJ2-3, with 7 bases lining up with TRBD2. Germline V CDR1 and CDR2: SGHDT, YYEEEE. J lost 5 bases, V lost 4 bases, and 10 bases had no gene match. The CDR3 runs 15 residues. CDR3 bases: TGTGCCAGCAGCCTCGGGGGGAACCGGGGAGATACGCAGTATTTT. Encoded protein: CASSLGGNRGDTQYF.

This clonotype is labeled as medium-sized. This chain joins TRBV14 and TRBJ1-2; D is uncertain. The CDR3 runs 14 residues. V lost 1 base and J 1 base, leaving 7 bases between the germline ends. In germline, CDR1 is SGHDN, CDR2 FVKESK. CDR3 in amino acids: CASSQVRGNYGYTF. DNA for the CDR3: TGTGCCAGCAGCCAAGTTCGGGGTAACTATGGCTACACCTTC.

Sample share makes this clonotype medium-sized. V gene TRBV30 combines with J gene TRBJ2-3; D is uncertain. The CDR3 is made up of 12 amino acids. V shed 2 bases and J shed 7 bases, with 10 bases lying between them. Germline lookup yields CDR1 GTSNPN and CDR2 SVGIG (reference sequence). In DNA form, the CDR3 reads TGTGCCTGGAGTCCCATCGAGCATACGCAGTATTTT. Translating gives CAWSPIEHTQYF.

The CDR3 loop is CASSPTGGERKTQYF. The CDR3 bases are TGTGCCAGCAGCCCGACAGGGGGCGAAAGAAAGACCCAGTACTTC. The chain combines TRBV7-9 with TRBJ2-5; 10 nucleotides agree with TRBD1. CDR3 length: 15 amino acids. The V gene's germline CDR1 is SEHNR and CDR2 FQNEAQ (reference sequence). Losses at the gene ends were 5 bases for V and 6 bases for J; bases not matched to a gene: 9.

This clonotype rates as medium-sized (0.01 to 0.1%). The rearrangement uses TRBV27 and TRBJ1-5, with 8 bases fitting TRBD1. V shed 10 bases, J shed 4 bases, and the junction held 3 bases outside the gene matches. The CDR3 length is 12 residues. Germline V CDR1 and CDR2: MNHEY, SMNVEV (reference sequence). CDR3 coding DNA: TGTGCCATAGGACAGGGAAATCAGCCCCAGCATTTT. Encoded protein: CAIGQGNQPQHF.

The chain has TRBV27 and TRBJ1-2; 9 nucleotides match TRBD1. Trimming at V came to 7 bases and at J to 8 bases, leaving 8 bases not matched to a gene. In germline, CDR1 is MNHEY, CDR2 SMNVEV (reference sequence). CDR3 length: 13 amino acids. The CDR3 sequence: CASTRTGVSGYTF. The CDR3 DNA follows: TGTGCCAGCACCAGGACAGGGGTTAGCGGCTACACCTTC.

This sequence joins TRBV7-2 and TRBJ1-6; D possibly corresponds to TRBD1 (5 bases). The germline CDR1 and CDR2 sequences are SGHTA and FQGNSA. Trimming stripped 5 bases from V and 4 bases from J, with 15 bases between. The CDR3 has 16 amino acids. The CDR3 nucleotides are TGTGCCAGCAGCCCCGAGCGGGGCCCGTATAATTCACCCCTCCACTTT. As protein: CASSPERGPYNSPLHF.